A single sample is the source of the 8 T cell receptor beta chains below, sequenced in a study of human thymus T cells. Some clones are missing from TCRdb's copy, which holds only in-frame ones; the method was immunoSEQ multiplex PCR. The sample lists 45,000 to 75,000 clones, 94% occurring once. The sample consisted of blood. Receptors originate from a boy under two years old with a congenital heart defect but otherwise immunologically healthy.

This clone was detected only once. The chain carries TRBV4-1 and TRBJ2-4, with 9 nucleotides matching TRBD2. This CDR3 comprises 18 residues. Trimming took 0 bases from V and 2 from J; bases not matched to a gene: 8. Germline-derived CDR1 and CDR2 are MGHRA and YSYEKL. The CDR3 nucleotides are TGCGCCAGCAGCCAAGAATTAGCGGGGGCAGGAACCAAAAACATTCAGTACTTC. Its protein is CASSQELAGAGTKNIQYF.

The genes are TRBV28 and TRBJ2-6; 9 positions agree with TRBD1. Germline values: CDR1 MDHEN, CDR2 SYDVKM. After removal of 2 bases from V and 0 bases from J, the junction contained 23 bases not matched to a gene. The CDR3 spans 24 residues. Here the CDR3 reads CASSLPPILFDRGTSSSGANVLTF. DNA of the CDR3: TGTGCCAGCAGTTTACCACCGATCTTGTTTGACAGGGGGACCTCGAGCTCTGGGGCCAACGTCCTGACTTTC.

The chain carries TRBV11-2 and TRBJ2-3; D gene ambiguous. V was shortened by 1 base and J by 14 bases, with 16 bases between the two germline ends. CDR1 is SGHAT and CDR2 is FQNNGV in the germline V gene. The CDR3 totals 13 residues. The CDR3 bases are TGTGCCAGCAGCTTAGGGGCGCCTTTCGCGCCGTATTTT. Translating it yields CASSLGAPFAPYF.

The chain has TRBV7-9 and TRBJ2-7, with 7 nucleotides matching TRBD1. V shed 0 bases, J shed 5 bases, and the junction held 4 bases outside the gene matches. Germline values: CDR1 SEHNR, CDR2 FQNEAQ (reference sequence). CDR3 length equals 14 residues. Here the CDR3 DNA reads TGTGCCAGCAGCTTAGCTGGACAGGAGAACGAGCAGTACTTC. Its translation: CASSLAGQENEQYF. Using reference TRBV7-9 and TRBJ2-7 for the parts outside the CDR3, the full variable domain is DTGVSQNPRHKITKRGQNVTFRCDPISEHNRLYWYRQTLGQGPEFLTYFQNEAQLEKSRLLSDRFSAERPKGSFSTLEIQRTEQGDSAMYLCASSLAGQENEQYFGPGTRLTVT.

The V and J genes are TRBV2 and TRBJ2-4; 11 nucleotides agree with TRBD2. Germline V gene sequence: CDR1 SNHLY, CDR2 FYNNEI. V trimming: 6 bases; J trimming: 0 bases; junction bases outside the gene matches: 4. The CDR3 loop spans 16 amino acids. Here the CDR3 reads CASRVGLAEAKNIQYF. CDR3 in DNA: TGTGCCAGCAGGGTGGGACTAGCGGAAGCCAAAAACATTCAGTACTTC.

The rearrangement joins TRBV7-3 to TRBJ1-1; D may be TRBD1 (6 bases). CDR3 size: 16 residues. From germline, CDR1 is SGHTA and CDR2 FQGTGA. V dropped 5 bases and J dropped 2 bases, with 18 bases sitting between them. CDR3: CASSVDSGAPNTEAFF. The DNA of the CDR3 is TGTGCCAGCAGCGTAGACTCAGGGGCGCCCAACACTGAAGCTTTCTTT.

The J gene is TRBJ1-4, the V gene TRBV7-2; D gene uncertain. The CDR3 length is 14 residues. V dropped 1 base and J dropped 10 bases, with 13 bases sitting between them. CDR1 and CDR2 from the germline V gene are SGHTA and FQGNSA. The CDR3 is CASSLVGWSRKLFF. The CDR3 nucleotides are TGTGCCAGCAGCTTAGTCGGTTGGAGCCGAAAACTGTTTTTT.

The V call is TRBV2, the J call TRBJ2-1, with 8 bases identical to TRBD2. This CDR3 has 15 amino acids. Germline V gene lookup returns CDR1 SNHLY and CDR2 FYNNEI. The ends lost 2 bases at V and 0 bases at J; junction bases unmatched: 0. The CDR3, as DNA: TGTGCCAGCAGTGAACTAGCGGGCTCCTACAATGAGCAGTTCTTC. Translated: CASSELAGSYNEQFF.